Below, 27 T cell receptor beta chains from the same sample are listed, as sequenced in a study of T cells in localized non-small cell lung cancer. Assay used: immunoSEQ multiplex PCR; TCRdb lists only in-frame clones, some missing. Of around 50,000 clones in the sample, 86% were seen once. This material consisted of peripheral blood, taken before any cancer treatment. These receptors were taken from a woman aged 40 to 75 with stage I lung adenocarcinoma.

The chain joins TRBV28 to TRBJ1-6, with D tentatively TRBD1 (5 bases). Germline V gives CDR1 MDHEN, CDR2 SYDVKM. With 7 bases removed from V and 6 bases from J, the gap between germline ends came to 13 bases. The CDR3 contains 14 residues. The DNA for the CDR3 is TGTGCCAGCAAGGGACCGAATATTAATTCACCCCTCCACTTT. It is translated as CASKGPNINSPLHF.

This chain joins TRBV10-2 and TRBJ2-3; TRBD1 agrees at 8 bases. Germline CDR1 reads WSHSY; CDR2 reads SAAADI. The CDR3 runs 14 residues. Losses at the gene ends were 6 bases for V and 5 bases for J; bases not matched to a gene: 7. The CDR3 DNA reads as TGCGCCAGCAGGGGGACAGGAGGGAAAGATACGCAGTATTTT. This encodes CASRGTGGKDTQYF.

The chain links TRBV10-3 to TRBJ1-4, with D unclear. Germline lookup yields CDR1 ENHRY and CDR2 SYGVKD. Trimming stripped 4 bases from V and 7 bases from J, with 10 bases between. The CDR3 runs 13 residues. This CDR3 reads CAISGALSEKLFF. The CDR3 bases are TGTGCCATCAGTGGGGCTCTGAGTGAAAAACTGTTTTTT.

The genes are TRBV6-5 and TRBJ2-3; 13 bases are shared with TRBD2. This CDR3 has 16 residues. J lost 5 bases, V lost 4 bases, and 6 bases had no gene match. CDR1 is MNHEY and CDR2 is SVGAGI in the germline V gene. In DNA form, the CDR3 reads TGTGCCAGCAGTTCACTAGCGGGGGGGTCAGAAGATACGCAGTATTTT. Amino acids: CASSSLAGGSEDTQYF.

This clone was seen once. The rearrangement uses TRBV9 and TRBJ2-3; 12 bases fit TRBD2. The CDR3 is 16 residues long. With V trimmed by 4 bases and J by 4 bases, 7 bases remained unmatched. Per the germline V gene, CDR1 is SGDLS and CDR2 is YYNGEE. Written as DNA, the CDR3 is TGTGCCAGCAGCCCAGAGGCTAGCGGGGGGGCAGATACGCAGTATTTT. Amino acids: CASSPEASGGADTQYF.

This clone has a single count. The chain recombines TRBV5-1 with TRBJ1-5; D not resolved. CDR1 SGHRS and CDR2 YFSETQ come from the germline V gene. The ends were cut back, 0 bases at V and 6 bases at J, with 13 bases in the middle. This CDR3 region has 15 residues. This chain's CDR3 is CASSLAPNAGQPQHF. The CDR3 DNA reads as TGCGCCAGCAGCTTGGCGCCCAACGCTGGTCAGCCCCAGCATTTT.

The V call is TRBV7-9, the J call TRBJ1-2; 7 bases are shared with TRBD1. Losses at the gene ends were 1 base for V and 4 bases for J; bases not matched to a gene: 3. The CDR3 has 14 amino acids. Germline-derived CDR1 and CDR2 are SEHNR and FQNEAQ (reference sequence). CDR3: CASSLGQGSYGYTF. Written as DNA, the CDR3 is TGTGCCAGCAGCTTAGGACAGGGAAGCTATGGCTACACCTTC. Combining the CDR3 with reference TRBV7-9 and TRBJ1-2 gives the whole variable domain DTGVSQNPRHKITKRGQNVTFRCDPISEHNRLYWYRQTLGQGPEFLTYFQNEAQLEKSRLLSDRFSAERPKGSFSTLEIQRTEQGDSAMYLCASSLGQGSYGYTFGSGTRLTVV.

The chain combines TRBV2 with TRBJ2-7; TRBD1 is a possible D gene (5 bases). CDR3 length: 14 residues. Germline values: CDR1 SNHLY, CDR2 FYNNEI. With 6 bases removed from V and 6 bases from J, the gap between germline ends came to 18 bases. The CDR3 DNA sequence: TGTGCCAGCAGGACCAGGGAAGGCGATTCCGAGCAGTACTTC. Its translation: CASRTREGDSEQYF.

This sequence joins TRBV13 and TRBJ1-2; 10 nucleotides match TRBD1. V dropped 4 bases and J dropped 1; count of bases not matched to a gene: 3. The CDR3 totals 15 residues. Germline CDR1 is PRHDT and CDR2 is FYEKMQ (reference sequence). Written as DNA, the CDR3 is TGTGCCAGCAGCTCCGGACAGGGGGATAACTATGGCTACACCTTC. It specifies CASSSGQGDNYGYTF.

A single count supports this clone. CDR3 nucleotide sequence: TGTGCCAGTGTGGCCAGGGGGTTGAATACGCAGTATTTT. Its translation: CASVARGLNTQYF. The rearrangement uses TRBV5-8 and TRBJ2-3; 7 nucleotides line up with TRBD1. The V segment lost 8 bases and the J segment 7 bases; nucleotides outside the gene matches: 10. The CDR3 totals 13 residues. CDR1 is SGHTS, CDR2 YDEGEE, per germline. Full variable domain (rest looked up from reference TRBV5-8 and TRBJ2-3): EAGVTQSPTHLIKTRGQQATLRCSPISGHTSVYWYQQALGLGLQFLLWYDEGEERNRGNFPPRFSGRQFPNYSSELNVNALELEDSALYLCASVARGLNTQYFGPGTRLTVL.

The chain uses TRBV13 and TRBJ2-5; D remains unclear. V lost 5 bases and J 5 bases, leaving 18 bases between the germline ends. Per the germline V gene, CDR1 is PRHDT and CDR2 is FYEKMQ (reference sequence). The length of the CDR3 is 15 residues. The CDR3 loop is CASSPTRLATETQYF. DNA for the CDR3: TGTGCCAGCAGCCCAACACGACTGGCCACGGAGACCCAGTACTTC.

The chain carries TRBV6-4 and TRBJ1-1; D is unresolved. The CDR3 has 13 residues. Germline CDR1 reads MRHNA; CDR2 reads SNTAGT. The V end lost 4 bases, the J end lost 0 bases, and 6 bases lay between the germline ends. CDR3 protein: CASSANLNTEAFF. The DNA of the CDR3 is TGTGCCAGCAGTGCAAACCTGAACACTGAAGCTTTCTTT.

The chain links TRBV25-1 to TRBJ1-1, with 7 positions matching TRBD1. The CDR3 runs 13 residues. CDR1 is MGHDK and CDR2 is SYGVNS in the germline V gene. V was pared by 9 bases and J by 3 bases, with 7 bases of the junction left unmatched. The CDR3 coding sequence is TGTGCCAGTATAAGACAGGGCCACACTGAAGCTTTCTTT. Its protein is CASIRQGHTEAFF.

V is TRBV28 and J is TRBJ2-1; 9 nucleotides agree with TRBD2. CDR1 and CDR2 from the germline V gene are MDHEN and SYDVKM. The CDR3 length is 16 residues. Trimming at V came to 5 bases and at J to 9 bases, leaving 14 bases not matched to a gene. The CDR3 DNA reads TGTGCCAGCAGTCCCCCGGAAGCGGGGGGCTTAGGTGAGCAGTTCTTC. As protein: CASSPPEAGGLGEQFF.

The chain has TRBV28 and TRBJ1-6, with a possible D match to TRBD1 (5 bases). Deletions cut 3 bases from V and 7 bases from J, with 13 bases between. The germline V gene encodes CDR1 MDHEN and CDR2 SYDVKM. This CDR3 has 15 residues. The CDR3 loop reads CASSLWGEGNSPLHF. In DNA form, the CDR3 reads TGTGCCAGCAGTTTGTGGGGGGAGGGGAATTCACCCCTCCACTTT.

The chain carries TRBV18 and TRBJ2-1; D gene ambiguous. CDR1 is KGHSH, CDR2 LQKENI, per germline. The CDR3 sequence is 15 residues long. V was pared by 2 bases and J by 3 bases, with 11 bases between. The CDR3 loop reads CASSPSITLYNEQFF. In DNA form, the CDR3 reads TGTGCCAGCTCACCATCGATTACTCTCTACAATGAGCAGTTCTTC.

The V gene is TRBV27, the J gene TRBJ1-6; a possible D gene is TRBD1 (5 bases). V was cut by 2 bases and J by 0 bases, with 17 bases left in between. The CDR3 runs to 19 residues. CDR1 MNHEY and CDR2 SMNVEV come from the germline V gene (reference sequence). CDR3 sequence reads: CASSLRWGGISSYNSPLHF. CDR3 nucleotides: TGTGCCAGCAGTTTAAGGTGGGGCGGTATTAGCTCCTATAATTCACCCCTCCACTTT.

The gene calls are TRBV11-3 and TRBJ2-7, with D unresolved. Trimming stripped 0 bases from V and 6 bases from J, with 9 bases between. Germline V CDR1 and CDR2: SGHNT, YENEEA. This CDR3 has 13 amino acids. Written as DNA, the CDR3 is TGTGCCAGCAGCTTAGATCCGTCTAGCGAGCAGTACTTC. It encodes CASSLDPSSEQYF.

The chain has TRBV4-1 and TRBJ2-1; 8 bases match TRBD2. CDR1 is MGHRA and CDR2 is YSYEKL in the germline V gene. Germline trimming cut 0 bases from V and 7 bases from J; bases unmatched to any gene: 11. This CDR3 has 17 residues. Written as DNA, the CDR3 is TGCGCCAGCAGCCAAGAAGGCTCGACGGGGGGGCTGAATGAGCAGTTCTTC. The encoded protein is CASSQEGSTGGLNEQFF.

The DNA of the CDR3 is TGCGCCAGCAGCCAAGTCGCAGAGCACAATGAGCAGTTCTTC. This sequence encodes CASSQVAEHNEQFF. This chain links TRBV4-1 with TRBJ2-1; D unresolved. V lost 1 base and J 5 bases, leaving 9 bases between the germline ends. Germline lookup yields CDR1 MGHRA and CDR2 YSYEKL. CDR3 length: 14 amino acids.

CDR3 nucleotide sequence: TGTGCCAGCAGGGAGACGGGACCGTATGGCTACACCTTC. Amino acid sequence: CASRETGPYGYTF. The J gene is TRBJ1-2, the V gene TRBV2, with D possibly matching TRBD1 (5 bases). The germline V gene encodes CDR1 SNHLY and CDR2 FYNNEI. V was pared by 6 bases and J by 5 bases, with 13 bases between. The CDR3 covers 13 residues.

The J gene is TRBJ2-7, the V gene TRBV7-9; D not certain. Trimming left V 4 bases short and J 2 bases short, with 9 bases between. Germline V CDR1 and CDR2: SEHNR, FQNEAQ (reference sequence). This CDR3 is 13 amino acids long. The CDR3 spells CASSSDGPYEQYF. The CDR3 bases are TGTGCCAGCAGCTCCGACGGACCCTACGAGCAGTACTTC.

The gene calls are TRBV9 and TRBJ1-6; 7 nucleotides match TRBD1. The CDR3 is 14 amino acids. V lost 5 bases, J lost 8 bases, and 7 bases stayed unmatched. Germline V gives CDR1 SGDLS, CDR2 YYNGEE. The CDR3 reads CASSSRQGYSPLHF. CDR3 DNA: TGTGCCAGCAGTTCCCGACAGGGATATTCACCCCTCCACTTT.

The table lists this clone with a few counts. The CDR3 DNA sequence: TGTGCCAGCAGCCAAGGGGGAGGCAGGGAACAAAAACTGTTTTTT. This sequence encodes CASSQGGGREQKLFF. The genes are TRBV4-2 and TRBJ1-4; possibly TRBD1 for D (5 bases). The CDR3 has 15 residues. The V gene lost 1 base and the J gene lost 9 bases, with 15 bases spanning the gap. Germline CDR1 and CDR2: LGHNA and YNFKEQ.

The gene calls are TRBV6-1 and TRBJ1-4; D uncertain. V lost 0 bases and J lost 5, with 10 bases in between. The CDR3 totals 15 residues. CDR1 is MNHNS, CDR2 SASEGT, per germline. The CDR3 protein is CASSEAPGRNEKLFF. The CDR3 coding sequence is TGTGCCAGCAGTGAAGCGCCCGGGCGGAATGAAAAACTGTTTTTT.

V and J are TRBV19 and TRBJ1-2; 11 bases are a match to TRBD1. V dropped 1 base and J dropped 8; count of bases not matched to a gene: 6. Germline CDR1 LNHDA, CDR2 SQIVND (reference sequence). CDR3 length: 15 residues. The CDR3 spells CASSIVGQGAEGYTF. CDR3 DNA: TGTGCCAGTAGTATAGTTGGACAGGGGGCGGAAGGCTACACCTTC.

The chain carries TRBV18 and TRBJ2-5; D gene ambiguous. CDR1 KGHSH and CDR2 LQKENI come from the germline V gene. This CDR3 has 14 residues. The ends were cut back, 6 bases at V and 0 bases at J, with 11 bases in the middle. The CDR3 bases are TGTGCCAGCTCCGATACAGTGTACCAAGAGACCCAGTACTTC. Residues: CASSDTVYQETQYF. Variable domain in full (rest from reference TRBV18 and TRBJ2-5): NAGVMQNPRHLVRRRGQEARLRCSPMKGHSHVYWYRQLPEEGLKFMVYLQKENIIDESGMPKERFSAEFPKEGPSILRIQQVVRGDSAAYFCASSDTVYQETQYFGPGTRLLVL.